This TCR beta chain came from a study of shared clonotypes between healthy human individuals. Measured with immunoSEQ multiplex PCR; TCRdb has only the in-frame clones, and not every one. The sample carries about 120,000 clones, under 70% recorded once. Turning to this clone: Its antigen is still unknown.

Researchers reported that CD8 memory united CD45RO+ cells with CCR7-negative CD45RA+ TemRA cells. This CDR3 region has 13 residues. CDR1 and CDR2 from the germline V gene are GTSNPN and SVGIG (reference sequence). Trimming took off 0 bases at V and 2 bases at J, with 8 bases between the two ends. Study conclusions and caveats: Among the subsets, naive ones generally showed larger estimated richness than memory ones.

The origin of this receptor is a woman in her 30s in good health. Sequenced material: memory CD8+ T cells sorted from blood. Subset indicated: CD45RO+ cells pooled with CCR7-negative TemRA cells. The chain uses TRBV30 and TRBJ2-7; tentatively, D is TRBD2 (6 bases). CDR3 region: CAWSVGSTYEQYF. CDR3 nucleotides: TGTGCCTGGAGTGTCGGGAGCACCTACGAGCAGTACTTC.